This is a list of T cell receptor beta chains from one sample in a study of vaccination and CD4 T cells after COVID-19. Each CDR3 protein gets one entry after TCRdb re-called the PCR reads with MiXCR. The sample holds about 13,000 distinct CDR3 sequences; 62% are singletons and the top ten take around 12%. These TCRs' antigens remain unknown. The sample consisted of CD4+ T cells from blood, cultured in vitro. The receptors originated from a human donor who had recovered from COVID-19. CDR3s include the opening cysteine and the closing phenylalanine or tryptophan. Each record gives: J gene, D gene, clone size, V gene, CDR3 DNA, CDR3 protein. A D gene is named only where the DNA matches it firmly. Size is omitted from some rows. Given values are once, few, many or a class for expanded clones.

>TRBJ1-5|TRBD1|few|TRBV20-1
TGCAGTGCCAGTCGGCGGGACAGGGATAGCAATCAGCCCCAGCATTTT
CSASRRDRDSNQPQHF
>TRBJ2-7|.|.|TRBV7-9
TGTGCCAGCAGCACTAAAGGGAGGCCGGACTACGAGCAGTACTTC
CASSTKGRPDYEQYF
>TRBJ2-5|TRBD2|.|TRBV7-3
TGTGCCAGCAGCCCGGGACTAGCGGGGGAGACCCAGTACTTC
CASSPGLAGETQYF
>TRBJ2-3|.|.|TRBV28
TGTGCCAGCAGCGGGAGCTTGGGCACAGATACGCAGTATTTT
CASSGSLGTDTQYF
>TRBJ2-7|TRBD2|.|TRBV20-1
TGCAGTGCTAGGGGAGCGGGAGAGCTTCCCTACGAGCAGTACTTC
CSARGAGELPYEQYF
>TRBJ1-1|.|.|TRBV20-1
TGCAGTGCTAGAGAAACAGGGAAGAACACTGAAGCTTTCTTT
CSARETGKNTEAFF
>TRBJ2-5|.|.|TRBV28
TGTGCCAGCAGTTTCGGACTTCTGGGTGGTCGGACCCAGTACTTC
CASSFGLLGGRTQYF
>TRBJ2-7|TRBD2|.|TRBV28
TGTGCCAGCAGTTTAACTAGCGGGAGCTCCTACGAGCAGTACTTC
CASSLTSGSSYEQYF
>TRBJ2-5|TRBD1|.|TRBV2
TGTGCCAGCCAGGGACAGGGACAAGAGACCCAGTACTTC
CASQGQGQETQYF
>TRBJ2-7|TRBD1|.|TRBV6-1
TGTGCCAGCAGAGACCTCGGACAGGGGGCGGGGGAGCAGTACTTC
CASRDLGQGAGEQYF
>TRBJ1-5|TRBD1|few|TRBV20-1
TGCAGTGCTAGGGGACAGGGAGAGGTAAGCAATCAGCCCCAGCATTTT
CSARGQGEVSNQPQHF
>TRBJ1-2|.|.|TRBV7-3
TGTGCCAGCAGCTTAGGCGGATTTAATAGCTACACCTTC
CASSLGGFNSYTF
>TRBJ2-3|.|.|TRBV11-2
TGTGCCAGCAGCTCCCGTGGGTTCGGGGTTCGGACTACGCCAGATACGCAGTATTTT
CASSSRGFGVRTTPDTQYF
>TRBJ2-1|TRBD2|.|TRBV20-1
TGCAGTGCTAGAGATTCTTCCAGCGGGAGCGGCGGCGAGCAGTTCTTC
CSARDSSSGSGGEQFF
>TRBJ2-3|TRBD2|.|TRBV20-1
TGCAGTGCTAGAGATTCACTAGCGGGTACCACAGATACGCAGTATTTT
CSARDSLAGTTDTQYF
>TRBJ2-1|TRBD1|.|TRBV7-8
TGTGCCAGCAGCTTATTCGGGACAGGGGTTAATGAGCAGTTCTTC
CASSLFGTGVNEQFF
>TRBJ2-1|.|.|TRBV11-2
TGTGCCAGCAGCTCCACACGGCGGGGGCACAATGAGCAGTTCTTC
CASSSTRRGHNEQFF
>TRBJ1-2|.|few|TRBV4-1
TGCGCCAGCAGCCAAGGCGACAGAGGCTATGGCTACACCTTC
CASSQGDRGYGYTF
>TRBJ2-2|.|.|TRBV7-9
TGTGCCAGCAGCTTAGTTCCGGGAAGTACCGGGGAGCTGTTTTTT
CASSLVPGSTGELFF
>TRBJ2-3|.|.|TRBV20-1
TGCAGTGAGATTGGTGTTAGGGGCACAGATACGCAGTATTTT
CSEIGVRGTDTQYF
>TRBJ1-2|TRBD1|few|TRBV7-9
TGTGCCAGCAGCCCTCCACCGGGACAGCCTCGAGGCTACACCTTC
CASSPPPGQPRGYTF
>TRBJ1-6|.|.|TRBV21-1
TGTGCCAGCAGCAAAACCGGACAGACAAATTCACCCCTCCACTTT
CASSKTGQTNSPLHF
>TRBJ2-7|.|.|TRBV9
TGTGCCAGCAGCGCCAGGGGCTACGAGCAGTACTTC
CASSARGYEQYF
>TRBJ2-7|.|.|TRBV7-2
TGTGCCAGCAGCTTAACGGTCCGGGCGCTGGCCTACGAGCAGTACTTC
CASSLTVRALAYEQYF
>TRBJ2-1|.|.|TRBV10-3
TGTGCCATCATGATGGACAATGAGCAGTTCTTC
CAIMMDNEQFF
>TRBJ1-6|TRBD1|few|TRBV2
TGTGCCAGCAGTGCCGGGACAGGGTTGTATTCACCCCTCCACTTT
CASSAGTGLYSPLHF
>TRBJ2-7|TRBD2|.|TRBV20-1
TGCAGTGCTGGCCCGCGGCTAGCGGCCGCTTCGTACGAGCAGTACTTC
CSAGPRLAAASYEQYF
>TRBJ2-5|TRBD2|once|TRBV6-1
TGTGCCAGCGGCCTGGCGGGAGCGGTACGGGAGACCCAGTACTTC
CASGLAGAVRETQYF
>TRBJ1-5|.|.|TRBV7-8
TGTGCCAGCAGCTTAGAACAGAGCAATCAGCCCCAGCATTTT
CASSLEQSNQPQHF
>TRBJ2-7|TRBD2|.|TRBV19
TGTGCCAGTAGTCCGGGACTAGTCGACGAGCAGTACTTC
CASSPGLVDEQYF
>TRBJ1-5|.|.|TRBV29-1
TGCAGCACCCGTGTACTGGGGCCCCAGCATTTT
CSTRVLGPQHF
>TRBJ2-5|.|once|TRBV2
TGTGCCAGCAGTGCCGGCGTGATGCAGGAGACCCAGTACTTC
CASSAGVMQETQYF
>TRBJ1-2|.|few|TRBV19
TGTGCCAGCTCGGAGGGGGGATATGGCTACACCTTC
CASSEGGYGYTF
>TRBJ1-4|TRBD1|.|TRBV2
TGTGCCAGCAGTGTGGAGGGGGCTTTGGATGAAAAACTGTTTTTT
CASSVEGALDEKLFF
>TRBJ2-3|.|few|TRBV19
TGTGCCAGTAGTATTCCGGGACGGGCGGGCACAGATACGCAGTATTTT
CASSIPGRAGTDTQYF
>TRBJ2-3|TRBD2|.|TRBV28
TGTGCCAGCAGAGGACTAGCGGGAGGGGGGGCAGATACGCAGTATTTT
CASRGLAGGGADTQYF
>TRBJ2-5|.|.|TRBV12-3/TRBV12-4
TGTGCCAGCAGTTTAAGGCCTAGCGTAACCCTCACCCACCAAGAGACCCAGTACTTC
CASSLRPSVTLTHQETQYF
>TRBJ2-7|.|.|TRBV7-9
TGTGCCAGCAGCTTCCCCAAAGAAGGAGGGTGGTACCGGGACCCGGGCTACGAGCAGTACTTC
CASSFPKEGGWYRDPGYEQYF